The 10 T cell receptor beta chains given below trace back to one sample, sequenced in a study of OX40 agonist ivuxolimab in advanced cancers. Generated by immunoSEQ multiplex PCR, the TCRdb table keeps only in-frame clones and is missing some. The data show tens of thousands of clones, 85% to 90% seen once. This sample comprised CD4+ or CD8+ T cells sorted from blood, obtained in a trial of the OX40 agonist ivuxolimab. These receptors all come from an adult with an advanced solid tumor such as melanoma, head and neck, liver or kidney cancer.

As to this clone: One end of the junction fails to match germline, which may point to a read error. The rearrangement links TRBV7-6 to TRBJ2-7; 8 bases are shared with TRBD1. Germline CDR1 and CDR2: SGHVS and FNYEAQ. CDR3 length: 14 residues. The CDR3 DNA is TGTGCCAGCAGCCAGACAGGGGCCTCCCACGAGCAGTACTTC. Protein sequence: CASSQTGASHEQYF.

V is TRBV9 and J is TRBJ2-1, with D possibly TRBD2 on 7 matching bases. This CDR3 is built from 18 residues. Germline lookup yields CDR1 SGDLS and CDR2 YYNGEE. Deletions cut 4 bases from V and 6 bases from J, with 26 bases between. CDR3: CASSFSGGASIVGNEQFF. CDR3 nucleotides: TGTGCCAGCAGCTTCAGTGGGGGGGCCTCAATCGTCGGCAATGAGCAGTTCTTC.

The chain is built from TRBV20-1 and TRBJ2-1, with TRBD2 matching 7 bases. The CDR3 is 10 residues long. The V gene's germline CDR1 is DFQATT and CDR2 SNEGSKA (reference sequence). J gave up 8 bases and V 6 bases, and 1 base lay outside the gene matches. This CDR3 is CSATSDEQFF. CDR3 in DNA: TGCAGTGCAACTAGCGATGAGCAGTTCTTC.

The chain joins TRBV6-5 to TRBJ1-2, with D possibly TRBD1 on 5 matching bases. V was clipped by 0 bases and J by 13 bases, with 15 bases between them. The CDR3 loop spans 13 amino acids. Germline lookup yields CDR1 MNHEY and CDR2 SVGAGI. The CDR3 region is CASSYSVRGSFTF. DNA of the CDR3: TGTGCCAGCAGTTACTCGGTTCGGGGCAGTTTCACCTTC.

As to this clone: Sequence at one end of the junction differs from germline and may be a read error. The chain recombines TRBV9 with TRBJ2-7; 11 nucleotides agree with TRBD2. The length of the CDR3 is 14 residues. Germline lookup yields CDR1 SGDLS and CDR2 YYNGEE. The CDR3: CVSSFSGREDEQYF. The CDR3, as DNA: TGTGTCAGCAGCTTTAGCGGGAGGGAGGACGAGCAGTACTTC.

The rearrangement links TRBV30 to TRBJ1-3, with D possibly matching TRBD1 (6 bases). CDR1 and CDR2 (germline): GTSNPN, SVGIG (reference sequence). CDR3 length: 15 residues. Trimming stripped 3 bases from V and 0 bases from J, with 12 bases between. CDR3 sequence: CAWSEDSYSGNTIYF. In nucleotides, the CDR3 is TGTGCCTGGAGCGAGGACAGTTACTCTGGAAACACCATATATTTT.

As regards this clone: One base away lies a much larger clone, so this may be a sequencing read error. Other DNA sequences within the sample encode an identical CDR3. This rearrangement joins TRBV7-9 to TRBJ1-5, with no clear D. The CDR3 covers 13 residues. Trimming left V 1 base short and J 6 bases short, with 7 bases between. Germline lookup yields CDR1 SEHNR and CDR2 FQNEAQ (reference sequence). CDR3 sequence: CASSLGGSQPQHF. Here the CDR3 DNA reads TGTGCCAGCAGCTTAGGGGGTAGTCAGCCCCAGCATTTT.

This chain joins TRBV19 and TRBJ1-1; a possible D gene is TRBD1 (5 bases). In germline, CDR1 is LNHDA, CDR2 SQIVND (reference sequence). CDR3 length equals 12 residues. The V end lost 7 bases, the J end lost 2 bases, and 8 bases lay between the germline ends. The CDR3 DNA reads as TGTGCCAGTACTGACAGTAACACTGAAGCTTTCTTT. As protein: CASTDSNTEAFF.

This chain links TRBV10-3 with TRBJ2-7; 10 bases line up with TRBD1. Losses at the gene ends were 10 bases for V and 4 bases for J; bases not matched to a gene: 10. Germline V gene sequence: CDR1 ENHRY, CDR2 SYGVKD. The CDR3 runs 14 residues. The CDR3 nucleotides are TGTGCCACCACCGCTGACAGGGGGCTTTACGAGCAGTACTTC. It encodes CATTADRGLYEQYF.

V gene TRBV13 combines with J gene TRBJ1-1, with a possible D match to TRBD1 (5 bases). Looked up from germline, CDR1 is PRHDT and CDR2 is FYEKMQ (reference sequence). V gave up 6 bases and J gave up 3 bases, with 14 bases separating them. There are 14 residues in the CDR3. DNA for the CDR3: TGTGCCAGCAGTCAAACGGGGGGGTACACTGAAGCTTTCTTT. Protein: CASSQTGGYTEAFF.